This record looks at one TCR beta chain sequence and its context. As processed by the authors: Amplified reference gene primers provided the basis for estimating nucleated cell counts. Generated by immunoSEQ multiplex PCR, the TCRdb table keeps only in-frame clones and is missing some. V and J calls and clone size follow that table, whereas D and trimming were derived from the DNA. The repertoire holds about 220,000 clones, with approximately 83% as singletons. Per the germline V gene, CDR1 is SNHLY and CDR2 is FYNNEI. V lost 2 bases and J lost 8, with 10 bases in between. This CDR3 has 14 residues. The data stem from a study of blood T cell repertoires in COVID-19. Study-level background: Samples of COVID-19 (acute and convalescent) were obtained from the United States, Italy and Spain. PBMCs, B-cell-depleted T cells, or T cells provided the cDNA or gDNA that made up the material.

The sequenced sample was peripheral blood. The gene calls are TRBV2 and TRBJ1-6; no clear D. The receptor was isolated from a woman in her sixties with acute or convalescent COVID-19. CDR3 protein: CASSERRVDSPLHF. DNA of the CDR3: TGTGCCAGCAGTGAACGGAGGGTCGATTCACCCCTCCACTTT.